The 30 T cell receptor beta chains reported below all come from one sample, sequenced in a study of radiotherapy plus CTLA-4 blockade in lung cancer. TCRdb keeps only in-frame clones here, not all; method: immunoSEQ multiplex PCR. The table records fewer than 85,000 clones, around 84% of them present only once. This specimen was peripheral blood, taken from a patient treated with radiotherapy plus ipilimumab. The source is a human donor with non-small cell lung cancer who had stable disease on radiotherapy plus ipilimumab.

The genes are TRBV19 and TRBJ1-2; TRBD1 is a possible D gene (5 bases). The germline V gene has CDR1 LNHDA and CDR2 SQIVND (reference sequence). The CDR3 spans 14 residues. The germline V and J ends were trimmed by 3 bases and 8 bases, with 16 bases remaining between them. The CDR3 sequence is CASSIQGPGRGYTF. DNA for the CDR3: TGTGCCAGTAGTATCCAGGGTCCCGGACGGGGCTACACCTTC.

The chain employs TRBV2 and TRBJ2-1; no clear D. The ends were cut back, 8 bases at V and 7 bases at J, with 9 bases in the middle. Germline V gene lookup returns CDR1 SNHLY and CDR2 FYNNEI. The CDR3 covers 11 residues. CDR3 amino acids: CASSRENEQFF. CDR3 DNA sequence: TGTGCCAGCTCCAGAGAGAATGAGCAGTTCTTC.

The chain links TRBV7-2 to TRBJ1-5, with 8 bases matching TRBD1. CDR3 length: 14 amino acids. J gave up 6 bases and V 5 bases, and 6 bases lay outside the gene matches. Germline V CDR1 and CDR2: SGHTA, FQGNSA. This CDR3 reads CASSGQGGGQPQHF. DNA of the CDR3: TGTGCCAGCAGCGGACAGGGTGGGGGTCAGCCCCAGCATTTT.

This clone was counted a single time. The CDR3 spells CASSLWGTPGQGGAQYF. In DNA, the CDR3 is TGTGCCAGCAGTTTATGGGGCACTCCGGGACAGGGGGGTGCGCAGTACTTC. The chain recombines TRBV28 with TRBJ2-7; 11 positions match TRBD1. CDR3 length: 17 amino acids. The junction had 13 bases not matched to a gene; V was cut back by 0 bases and J by 9 bases. CDR1 MDHEN and CDR2 SYDVKM come from the germline V gene.

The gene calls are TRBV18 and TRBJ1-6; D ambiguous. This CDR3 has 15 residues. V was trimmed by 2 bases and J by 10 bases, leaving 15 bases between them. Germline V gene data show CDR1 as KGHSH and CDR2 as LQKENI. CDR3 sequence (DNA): TGTGCCAGCTCACCAACAAAAACAGACAACTCACCCCTCCACTTT. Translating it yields CASSPTKTDNSPLHF. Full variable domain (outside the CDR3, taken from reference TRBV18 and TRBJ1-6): NAGVMQNPRHLVRRRGQEARLRCSPMKGHSHVYWYRQLPEEGLKFMVYLQKENIIDESGMPKERFSAEFPKEGPSILRIQQVVRGDSAAYFCASSPTKTDNSPLHFGNGTRLTVT.

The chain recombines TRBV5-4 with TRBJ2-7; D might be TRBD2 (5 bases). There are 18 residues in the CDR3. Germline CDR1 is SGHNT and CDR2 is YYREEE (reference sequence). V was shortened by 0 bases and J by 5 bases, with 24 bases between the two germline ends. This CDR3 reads CASSLGGLMGSSAHEQYF. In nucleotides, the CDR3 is TGTGCCAGCAGCTTGGGAGGGCTCATGGGCAGTTCCGCCCACGAGCAGTACTTC.

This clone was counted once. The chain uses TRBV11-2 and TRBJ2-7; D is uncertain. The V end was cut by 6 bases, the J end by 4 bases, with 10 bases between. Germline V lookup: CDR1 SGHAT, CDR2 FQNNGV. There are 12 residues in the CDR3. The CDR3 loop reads CASSLRAYEQYF. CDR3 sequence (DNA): TGTGCCAGCAGTCTGCGCGCTTACGAGCAGTACTTC.

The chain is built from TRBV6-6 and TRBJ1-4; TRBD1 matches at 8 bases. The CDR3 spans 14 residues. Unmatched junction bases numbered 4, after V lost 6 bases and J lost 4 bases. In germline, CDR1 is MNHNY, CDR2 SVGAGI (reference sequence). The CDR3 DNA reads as TGTGCCAGCAGAAGACAGGGGTTTAATGAAAAACTGTTTTTT. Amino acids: CASRRQGFNEKLFF.

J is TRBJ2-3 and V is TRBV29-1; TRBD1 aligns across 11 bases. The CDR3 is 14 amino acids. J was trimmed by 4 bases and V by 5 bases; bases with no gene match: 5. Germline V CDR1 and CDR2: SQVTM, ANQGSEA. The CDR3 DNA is TGCAGCGTTCAGGACAGGGGGCGATCAGATACGCAGTATTTT. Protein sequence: CSVQDRGRSDTQYF.

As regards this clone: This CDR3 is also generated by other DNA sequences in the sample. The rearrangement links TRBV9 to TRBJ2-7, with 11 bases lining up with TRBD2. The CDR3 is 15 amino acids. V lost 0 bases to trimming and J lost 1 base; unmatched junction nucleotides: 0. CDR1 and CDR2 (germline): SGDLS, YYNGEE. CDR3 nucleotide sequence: TGTGCCAGCAGCGTAGGACTAGCGGGGTCCTACGAGCAGTACTTC. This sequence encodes CASSVGLAGSYEQYF.

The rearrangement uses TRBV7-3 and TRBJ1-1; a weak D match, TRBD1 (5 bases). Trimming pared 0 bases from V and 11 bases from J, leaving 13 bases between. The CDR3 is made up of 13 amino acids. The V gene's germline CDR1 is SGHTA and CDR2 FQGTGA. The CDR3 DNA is TGTGCCAGCAGCTTAACTACTCGGGACCGGGCTTTCTTT. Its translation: CASSLTTRDRAFF.

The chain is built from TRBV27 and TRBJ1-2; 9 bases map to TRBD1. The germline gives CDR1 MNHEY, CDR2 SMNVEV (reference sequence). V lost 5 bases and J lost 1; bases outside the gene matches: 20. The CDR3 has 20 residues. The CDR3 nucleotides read TGTGCCAGCAGTCGTACCCCCAGCTCTCCGGGACAGGGTGGTAACTATGGCTACACCTTC. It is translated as CASSRTPSSPGQGGNYGYTF.

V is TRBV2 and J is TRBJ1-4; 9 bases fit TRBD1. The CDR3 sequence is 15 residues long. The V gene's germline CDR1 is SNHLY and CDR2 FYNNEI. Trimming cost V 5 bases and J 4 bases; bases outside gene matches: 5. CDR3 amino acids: CASSQQGAHNEKLFF. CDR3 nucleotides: TGTGCCAGCAGTCAACAGGGGGCCCATAATGAAAAACTGTTTTTT.

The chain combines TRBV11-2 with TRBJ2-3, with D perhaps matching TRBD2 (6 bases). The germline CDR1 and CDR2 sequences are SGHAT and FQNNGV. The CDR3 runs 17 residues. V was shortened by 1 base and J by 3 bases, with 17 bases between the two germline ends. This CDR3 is CASSLGGAGWDTDTQYF. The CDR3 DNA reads TGTGCCAGCAGCTTAGGAGGGGCGGGGTGGGATACAGATACGCAGTATTTT. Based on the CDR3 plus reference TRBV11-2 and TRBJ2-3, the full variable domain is EAGVAQSPRYKIIEKRQSVAFWCNPISGHATLYWYQQILGQGPKLLIQFQNNGVVDDSQLPKDRFSAERLKGVDSTLKIQPAKLEDSAVYLCASSLGGAGWDTDTQYFGPGTRLTVL.

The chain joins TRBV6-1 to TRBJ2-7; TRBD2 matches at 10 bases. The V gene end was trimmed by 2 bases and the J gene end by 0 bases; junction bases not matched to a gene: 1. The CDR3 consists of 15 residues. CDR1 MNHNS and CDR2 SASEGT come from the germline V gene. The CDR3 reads CASSELAGGSYEQYF. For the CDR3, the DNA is TGTGCCAGCAGTGAATTAGCGGGGGGCTCCTACGAGCAGTACTTC.

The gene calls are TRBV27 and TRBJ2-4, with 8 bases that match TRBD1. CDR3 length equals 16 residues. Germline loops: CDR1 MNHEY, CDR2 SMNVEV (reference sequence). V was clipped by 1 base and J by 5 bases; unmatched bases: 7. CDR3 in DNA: TGTGCCAGCAGTTTATTGGCAGGGGGCGCGGAAAACATTCAGTACTTC. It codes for CASSLLAGGAENIQYF.

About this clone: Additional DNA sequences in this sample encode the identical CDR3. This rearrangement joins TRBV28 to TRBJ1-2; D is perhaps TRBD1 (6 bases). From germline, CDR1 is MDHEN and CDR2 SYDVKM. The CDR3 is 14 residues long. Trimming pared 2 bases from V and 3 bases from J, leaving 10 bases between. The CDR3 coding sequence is TGTGCCAGCAGTTTAAGGGGGATGGACTATGGCTACACCTTC. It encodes CASSLRGMDYGYTF.

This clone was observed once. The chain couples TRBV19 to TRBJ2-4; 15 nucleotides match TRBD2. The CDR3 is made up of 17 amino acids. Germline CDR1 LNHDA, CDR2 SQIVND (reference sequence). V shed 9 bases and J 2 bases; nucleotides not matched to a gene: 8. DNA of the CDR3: TGTGCCAGCTCCGGGACTAGCGGGAGGCCGCCCAAAAACATTCAGTACTTC. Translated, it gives CASSGTSGRPPKNIQYF.

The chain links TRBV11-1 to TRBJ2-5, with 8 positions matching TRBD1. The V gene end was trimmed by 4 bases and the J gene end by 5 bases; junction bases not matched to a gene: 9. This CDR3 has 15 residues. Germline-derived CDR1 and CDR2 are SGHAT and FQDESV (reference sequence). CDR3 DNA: TGTGCCAGCAGCTCGCCGACAGGGGCGGGGGAGACCCAGTACTTC. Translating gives CASSSPTGAGETQYF.

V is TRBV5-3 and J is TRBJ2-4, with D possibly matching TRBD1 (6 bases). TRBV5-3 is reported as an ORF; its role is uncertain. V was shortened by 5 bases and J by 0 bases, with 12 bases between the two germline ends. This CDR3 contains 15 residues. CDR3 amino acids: CARRLQGEAKNIQYF. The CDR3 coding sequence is TGTGCCAGAAGATTACAGGGCGAAGCCAAAAACATTCAGTACTTC.

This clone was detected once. In DNA, the CDR3 is TGTGCCAGCAGCTTAGACCCCGGGACAGGGGGATATAGCAATCAGCCCCAGCATTTT. Protein sequence: CASSLDPGTGGYSNQPQHF. The chain has TRBV7-6 and TRBJ1-5, with 11 bases lining up with TRBD1. The V segment lost 1 base and the J segment 0 bases; nucleotides outside the gene matches: 8. The germline V gene encodes CDR1 SGHVS and CDR2 FNYEAQ. The CDR3 has 19 residues.

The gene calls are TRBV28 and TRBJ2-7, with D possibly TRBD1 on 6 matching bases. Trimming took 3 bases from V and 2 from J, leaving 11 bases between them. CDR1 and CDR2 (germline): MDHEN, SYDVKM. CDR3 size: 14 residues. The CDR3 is CASSLSQGPYEQYF. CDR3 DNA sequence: TGTGCCAGCAGTTTGAGCCAGGGGCCCTACGAGCAGTACTTC.

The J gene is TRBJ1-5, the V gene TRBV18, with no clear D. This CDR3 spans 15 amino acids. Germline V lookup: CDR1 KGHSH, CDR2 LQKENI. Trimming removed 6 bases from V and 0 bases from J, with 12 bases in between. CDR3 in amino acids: CASSPSANSNQPQHF. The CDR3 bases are TGTGCCAGCTCCCCCAGTGCAAATAGCAATCAGCCCCAGCATTTT.

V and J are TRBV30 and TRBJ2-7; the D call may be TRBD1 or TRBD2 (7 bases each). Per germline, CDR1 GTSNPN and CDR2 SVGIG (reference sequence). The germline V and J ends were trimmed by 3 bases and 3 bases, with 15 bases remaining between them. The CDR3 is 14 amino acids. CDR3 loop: CAWSGGQGVYEQYF. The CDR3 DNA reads TGTGCCTGGAGCGGGGGGCAGGGGGTCTACGAGCAGTACTTC.

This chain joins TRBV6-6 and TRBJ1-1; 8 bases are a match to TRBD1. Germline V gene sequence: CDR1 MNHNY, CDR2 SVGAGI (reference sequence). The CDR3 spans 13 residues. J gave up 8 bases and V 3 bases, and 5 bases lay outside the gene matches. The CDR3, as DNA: TGTGCCAGCAGTTATATGGACAGGGACGAAGCTTTCTTT. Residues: CASSYMDRDEAFF.

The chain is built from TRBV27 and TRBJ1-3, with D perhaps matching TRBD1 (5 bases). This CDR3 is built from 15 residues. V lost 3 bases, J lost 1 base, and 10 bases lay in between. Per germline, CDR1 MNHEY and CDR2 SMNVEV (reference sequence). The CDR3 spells CASSFSGRSGNTIYF. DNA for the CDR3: TGTGCCAGCAGTTTCTCAGGGAGATCTGGAAACACCATATATTTT.

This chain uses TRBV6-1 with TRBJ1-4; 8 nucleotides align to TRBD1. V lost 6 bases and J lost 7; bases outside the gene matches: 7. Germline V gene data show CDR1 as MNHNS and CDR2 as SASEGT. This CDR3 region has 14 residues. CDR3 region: CASRLTGVGEKLFF. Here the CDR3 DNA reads TGTGCCAGCAGGCTGACAGGGGTGGGTGAAAAACTGTTTTTT.

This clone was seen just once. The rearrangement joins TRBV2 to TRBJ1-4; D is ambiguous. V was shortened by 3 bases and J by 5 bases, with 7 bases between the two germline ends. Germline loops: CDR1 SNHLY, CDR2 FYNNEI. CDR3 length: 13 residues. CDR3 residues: CASSEYENEKLFF. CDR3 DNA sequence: TGTGCCAGCAGTGAGTACGAGAATGAAAAACTGTTTTTT.

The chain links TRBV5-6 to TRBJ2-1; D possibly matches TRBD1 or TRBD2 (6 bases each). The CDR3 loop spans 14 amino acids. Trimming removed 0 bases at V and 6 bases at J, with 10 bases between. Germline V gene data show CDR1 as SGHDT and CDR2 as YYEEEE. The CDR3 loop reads CASSLGGAPNEQFF. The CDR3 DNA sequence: TGTGCCAGCAGCTTGGGGGGGGCCCCCAATGAGCAGTTCTTC. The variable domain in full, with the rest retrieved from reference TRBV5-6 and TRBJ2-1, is DAGVTQSPTHLIKTRGQQVTLRCSPKSGHDTVSWYQQALGQGPQFIFQYYEEEERQRGNFPDRFSGHQFPNYSSELNVNALLLGDSALYLCASSLGGAPNEQFFGPGTRLTVL.

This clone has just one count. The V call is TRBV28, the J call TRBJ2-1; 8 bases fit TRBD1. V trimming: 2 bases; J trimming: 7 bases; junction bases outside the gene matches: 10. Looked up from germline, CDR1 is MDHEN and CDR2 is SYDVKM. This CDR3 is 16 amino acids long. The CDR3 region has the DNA TGTGCCAGCAGTTTAATGCGACAGGGGAGTAAGAATGAGCAGTTCTTC. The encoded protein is CASSLMRQGSKNEQFF.